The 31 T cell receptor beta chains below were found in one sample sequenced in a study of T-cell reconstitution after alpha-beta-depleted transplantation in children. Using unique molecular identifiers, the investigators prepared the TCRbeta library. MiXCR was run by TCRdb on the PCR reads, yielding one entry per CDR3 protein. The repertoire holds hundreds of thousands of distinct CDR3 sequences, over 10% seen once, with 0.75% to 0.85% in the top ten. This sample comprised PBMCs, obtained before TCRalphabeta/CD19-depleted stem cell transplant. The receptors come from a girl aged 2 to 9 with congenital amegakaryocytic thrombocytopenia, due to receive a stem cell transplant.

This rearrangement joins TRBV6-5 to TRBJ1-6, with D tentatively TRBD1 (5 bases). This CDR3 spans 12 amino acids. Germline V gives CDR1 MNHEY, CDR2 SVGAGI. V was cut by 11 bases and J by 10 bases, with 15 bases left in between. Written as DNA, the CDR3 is TGTGCCGCCGGGGGGGGACGGTCACCCCTCCACTTT. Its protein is CAAGGGRSPLHF.

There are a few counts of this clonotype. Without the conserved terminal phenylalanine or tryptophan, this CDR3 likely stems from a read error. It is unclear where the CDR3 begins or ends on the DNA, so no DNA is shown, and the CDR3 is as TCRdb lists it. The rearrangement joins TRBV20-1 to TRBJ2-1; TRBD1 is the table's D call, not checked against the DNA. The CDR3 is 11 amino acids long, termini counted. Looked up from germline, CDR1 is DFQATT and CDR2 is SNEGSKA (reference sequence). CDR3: CSASVAAGPTL.

The CDR3 bases are TGTGCCAGCAGCTTGAGTACTGGGACAGGAGCTTTCTCTGGGGCCAACGTCCTGACTTTC. Protein: CASSLSTGTGAFSGANVLTF. V is TRBV5-4 and J is TRBJ2-6, with 8 bases identical to TRBD1. The CDR3 length is 20 residues. Germline CDR1 is SGHNT and CDR2 is YYREEE (reference sequence). V was clipped by 1 base and J by 0 bases; unmatched bases: 12.

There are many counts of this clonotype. The CDR3 region is CASGLLETQYF. DNA of the CDR3: TGTGCTAGTGGTTTACTGGAGACCCAGTACTTC. This chain joins TRBV12-5 and TRBJ2-5; D is undetermined. V was cut by 3 bases and J by 5 bases, with 4 bases left in between. The CDR3 is 11 amino acids. The germline V gene has CDR1 LGHNT and CDR2 FRNRAP.

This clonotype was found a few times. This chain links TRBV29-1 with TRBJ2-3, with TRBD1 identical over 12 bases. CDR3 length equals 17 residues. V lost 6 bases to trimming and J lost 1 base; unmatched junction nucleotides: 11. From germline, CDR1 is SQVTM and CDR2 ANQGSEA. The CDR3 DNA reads TGCAGCGTCCCCTACTTTGGGACAGGGGGCGGCACAGATACGCAGTATTTT. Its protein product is CSVPYFGTGGGTDTQYF.

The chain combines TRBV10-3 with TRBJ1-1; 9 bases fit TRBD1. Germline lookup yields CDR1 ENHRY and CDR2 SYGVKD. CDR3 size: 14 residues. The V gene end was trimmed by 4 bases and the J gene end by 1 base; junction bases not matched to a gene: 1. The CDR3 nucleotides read TGTGCCATCAGTGCGGACAGGGGGAACACTGAAGCTTTCTTT. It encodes CAISADRGNTEAFF.

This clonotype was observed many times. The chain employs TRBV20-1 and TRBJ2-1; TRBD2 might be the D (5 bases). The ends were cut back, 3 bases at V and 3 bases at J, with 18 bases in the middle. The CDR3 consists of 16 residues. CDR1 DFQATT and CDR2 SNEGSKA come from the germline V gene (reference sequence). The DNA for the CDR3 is TGCAGTGCTAGCTCCTATGAGGGAGCGGTCTACAATGAGCAGTTCTTC. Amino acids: CSASSYEGAVYNEQFF.

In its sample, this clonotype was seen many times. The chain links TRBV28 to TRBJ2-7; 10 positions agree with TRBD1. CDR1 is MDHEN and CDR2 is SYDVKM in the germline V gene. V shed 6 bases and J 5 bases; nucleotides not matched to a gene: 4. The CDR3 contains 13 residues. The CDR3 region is CASRDRGRNEQYF. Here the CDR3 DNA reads TGTGCCAGCAGGGACAGGGGGAGGAACGAGCAGTACTTC.

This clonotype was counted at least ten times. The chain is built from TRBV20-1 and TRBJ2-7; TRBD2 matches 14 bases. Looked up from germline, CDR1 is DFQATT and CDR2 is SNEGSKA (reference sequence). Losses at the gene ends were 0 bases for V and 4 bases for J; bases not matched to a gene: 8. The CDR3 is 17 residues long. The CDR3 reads CSAREGLAGVLGYEQYF. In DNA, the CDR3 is TGCAGTGCTAGAGAGGGACTAGCGGGAGTTTTGGGGTACGAGCAGTACTTC.

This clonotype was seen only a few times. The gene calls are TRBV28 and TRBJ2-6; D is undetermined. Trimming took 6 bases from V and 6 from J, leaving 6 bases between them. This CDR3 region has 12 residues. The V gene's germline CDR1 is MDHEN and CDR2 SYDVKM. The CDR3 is CASRREANVLTF. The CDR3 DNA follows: TGTGCCAGCAGAAGGGAGGCCAACGTCCTGACTTTC.

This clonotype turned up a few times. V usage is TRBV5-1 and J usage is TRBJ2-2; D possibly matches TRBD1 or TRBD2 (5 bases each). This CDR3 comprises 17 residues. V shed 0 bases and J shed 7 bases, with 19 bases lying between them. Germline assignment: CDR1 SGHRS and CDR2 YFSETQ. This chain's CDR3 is CASSLGPGPPFHGELFF. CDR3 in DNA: TGCGCCAGCAGCTTGGGTCCGGGACCCCCCTTCCACGGGGAGCTGTTTTTT.

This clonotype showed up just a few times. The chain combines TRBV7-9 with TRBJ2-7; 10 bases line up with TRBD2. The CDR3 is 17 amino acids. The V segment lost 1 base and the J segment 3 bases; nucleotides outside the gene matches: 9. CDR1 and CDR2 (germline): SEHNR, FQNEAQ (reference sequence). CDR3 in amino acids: CASSLEGSGRPIYEQYF. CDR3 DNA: TGTGCCAGCAGCTTAGAGGGTAGCGGGAGGCCCATCTACGAGCAGTACTTC. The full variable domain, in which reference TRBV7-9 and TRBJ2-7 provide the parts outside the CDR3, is DTGVSQNPRHKITKRGQNVTFRCDPISEHNRLYWYRQTLGQGPEFLTYFQNEAQLEKSRLLSDRFSAERPKGSFSTLEIQRTEQGDSAMYLCASSLEGSGRPIYEQYFGPGTRLTVT.

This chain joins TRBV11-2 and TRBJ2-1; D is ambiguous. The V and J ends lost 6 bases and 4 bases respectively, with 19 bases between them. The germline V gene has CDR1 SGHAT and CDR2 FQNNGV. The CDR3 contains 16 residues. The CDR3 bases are TGTGCCAGCAGGGACCCAAATAGCCCGGAGTACAATGAGCAGTTCTTC. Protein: CASRDPNSPEYNEQFF.

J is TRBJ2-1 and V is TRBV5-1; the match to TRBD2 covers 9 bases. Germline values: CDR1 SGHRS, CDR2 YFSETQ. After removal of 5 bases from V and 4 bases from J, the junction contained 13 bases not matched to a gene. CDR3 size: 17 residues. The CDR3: CASRIGTVREGYNEQFF. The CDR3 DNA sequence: TGCGCCAGCAGGATTGGCACGGTGCGGGAGGGATACAATGAGCAGTTCTTC.

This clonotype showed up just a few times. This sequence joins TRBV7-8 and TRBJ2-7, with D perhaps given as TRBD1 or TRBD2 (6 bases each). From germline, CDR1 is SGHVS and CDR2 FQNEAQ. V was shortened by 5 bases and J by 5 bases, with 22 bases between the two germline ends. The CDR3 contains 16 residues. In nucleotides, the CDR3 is TGTGCCAGCAGCCTCACTAATTGGGGGGCGATGGACGAGCAGTACTTC. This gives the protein CASSLTNWGAMDEQYF.

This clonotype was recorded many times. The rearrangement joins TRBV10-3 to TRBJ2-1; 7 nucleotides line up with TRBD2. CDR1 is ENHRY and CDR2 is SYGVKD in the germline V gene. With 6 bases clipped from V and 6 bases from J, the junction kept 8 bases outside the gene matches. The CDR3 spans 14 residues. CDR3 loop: CAISQTSPSNEQFF. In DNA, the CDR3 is TGTGCCATCAGCCAGACTAGCCCGTCCAATGAGCAGTTCTTC.

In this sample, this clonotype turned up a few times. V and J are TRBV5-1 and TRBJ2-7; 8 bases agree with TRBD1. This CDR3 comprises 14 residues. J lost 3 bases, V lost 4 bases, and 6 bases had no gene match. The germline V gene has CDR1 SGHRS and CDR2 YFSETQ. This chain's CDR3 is CASSKDREGYEQYF. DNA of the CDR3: TGCGCCAGCAGCAAGGACAGGGAAGGCTACGAGCAGTACTTC. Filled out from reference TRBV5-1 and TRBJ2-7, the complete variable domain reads KAGVTQTPRYLIKTRGQQVTLSCSPISGHRSVSWYQQTPGQGLQFLFEYFSETQRNKGNFPGRFSGRQFSNSRSEMNVSTLELGDSALYLCASSKDREGYEQYFGPGTRLTVT.

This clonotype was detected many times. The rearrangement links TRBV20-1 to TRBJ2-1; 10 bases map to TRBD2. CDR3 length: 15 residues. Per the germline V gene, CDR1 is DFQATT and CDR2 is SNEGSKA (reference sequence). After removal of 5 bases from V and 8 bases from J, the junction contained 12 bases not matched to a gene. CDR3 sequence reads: CSAGSLAGVRDEQFF. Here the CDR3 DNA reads TGCAGTGCTGGCAGTCTAGCGGGAGTTCGGGATGAGCAGTTCTTC.

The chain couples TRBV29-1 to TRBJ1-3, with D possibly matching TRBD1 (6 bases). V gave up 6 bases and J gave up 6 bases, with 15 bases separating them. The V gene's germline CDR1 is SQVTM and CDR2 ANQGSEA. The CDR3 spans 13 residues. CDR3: CSVSSGGQNTIYF. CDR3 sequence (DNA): TGCAGCGTCTCCTCCGGGGGGCAAAACACCATATATTTT.

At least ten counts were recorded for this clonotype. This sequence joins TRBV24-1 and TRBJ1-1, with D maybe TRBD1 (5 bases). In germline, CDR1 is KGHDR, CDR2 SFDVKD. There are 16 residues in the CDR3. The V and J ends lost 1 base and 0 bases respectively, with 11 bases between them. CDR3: CATSDLAGLLNTEAFF. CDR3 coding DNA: TGTGCCACCAGTGATTTAGCGGGGCTGCTGAACACTGAAGCTTTCTTT.

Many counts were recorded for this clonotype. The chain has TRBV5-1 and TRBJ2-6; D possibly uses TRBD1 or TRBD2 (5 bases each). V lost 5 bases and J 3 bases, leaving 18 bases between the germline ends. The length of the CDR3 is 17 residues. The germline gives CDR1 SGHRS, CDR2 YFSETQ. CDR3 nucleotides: TGCGCCAGCAGGCACCGTGGGGGTGTAAATGGGGCCAACGTCCTGACTTTC. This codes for CASRHRGGVNGANVLTF.

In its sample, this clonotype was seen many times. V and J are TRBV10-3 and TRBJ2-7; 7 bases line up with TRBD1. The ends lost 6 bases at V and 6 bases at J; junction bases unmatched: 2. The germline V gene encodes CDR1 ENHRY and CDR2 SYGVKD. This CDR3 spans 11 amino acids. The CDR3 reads CAISRQGEQYF. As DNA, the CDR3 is TGTGCCATCAGCAGACAGGGCGAGCAGTACTTC.

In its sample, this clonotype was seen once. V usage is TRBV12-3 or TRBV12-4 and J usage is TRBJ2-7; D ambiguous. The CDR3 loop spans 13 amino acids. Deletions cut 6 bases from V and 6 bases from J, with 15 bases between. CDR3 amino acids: CASSFRGAFEQYF. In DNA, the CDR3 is TGTGCCAGCAGCTTTAGAGGAGCATTCGAGCAGTACTTC.

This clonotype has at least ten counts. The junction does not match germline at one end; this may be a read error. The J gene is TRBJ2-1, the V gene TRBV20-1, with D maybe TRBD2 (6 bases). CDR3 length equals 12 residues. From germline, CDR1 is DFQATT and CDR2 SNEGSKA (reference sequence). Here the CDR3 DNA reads TGCAGTGCCAGAGGGACTTACAATGAGCAGTTCTTC. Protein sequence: CSARGTYNEQFF.

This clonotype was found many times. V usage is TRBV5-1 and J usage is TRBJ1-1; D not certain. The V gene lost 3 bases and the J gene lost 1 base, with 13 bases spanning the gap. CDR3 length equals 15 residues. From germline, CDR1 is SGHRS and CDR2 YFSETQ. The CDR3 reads CASSSLRPGNTEAFF. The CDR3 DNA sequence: TGCGCCAGCAGCTCGCTGCGGCCTGGGAACACTGAAGCTTTCTTT.

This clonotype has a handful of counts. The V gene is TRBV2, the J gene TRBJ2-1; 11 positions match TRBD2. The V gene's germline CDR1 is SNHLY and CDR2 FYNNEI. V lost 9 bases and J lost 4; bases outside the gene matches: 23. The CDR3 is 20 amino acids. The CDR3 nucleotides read TGTGCCAGTTCTTTTACGACTAGCGGGACTTCGGGTCGGGGATACAATGAGCAGTTCTTC. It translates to CASSFTTSGTSGRGYNEQFF.

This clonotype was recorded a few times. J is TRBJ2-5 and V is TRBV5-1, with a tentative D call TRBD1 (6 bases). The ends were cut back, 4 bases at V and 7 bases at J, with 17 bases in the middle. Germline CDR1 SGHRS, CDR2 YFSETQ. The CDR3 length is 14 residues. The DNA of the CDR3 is TGCGCCAGCAGCACCGACAGGATTCGCGGGACCCAGTACTTC. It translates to CASSTDRIRGTQYF.

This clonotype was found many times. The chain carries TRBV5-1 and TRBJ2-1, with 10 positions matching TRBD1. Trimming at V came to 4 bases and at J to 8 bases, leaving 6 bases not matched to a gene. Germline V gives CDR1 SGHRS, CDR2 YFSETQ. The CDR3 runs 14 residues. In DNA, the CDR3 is TGCGCCAGCAGCAATCGACAGGGGGCCGATGAGCAGTTCTTC. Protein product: CASSNRQGADEQFF.

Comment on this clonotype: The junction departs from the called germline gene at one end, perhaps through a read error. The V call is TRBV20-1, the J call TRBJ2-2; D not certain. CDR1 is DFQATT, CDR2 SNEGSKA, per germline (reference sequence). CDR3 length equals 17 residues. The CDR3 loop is CCARDAASAANTGELFF. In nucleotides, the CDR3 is TGCTGTGCTAGAGATGCGGCGTCGGCAGCGAACACCGGGGAGCTGTTTTTT.

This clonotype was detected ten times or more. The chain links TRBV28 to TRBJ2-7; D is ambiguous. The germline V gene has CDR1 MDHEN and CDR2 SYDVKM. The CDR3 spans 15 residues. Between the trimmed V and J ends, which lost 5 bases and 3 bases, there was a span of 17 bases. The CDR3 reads CASSQIQRSNYEQYF. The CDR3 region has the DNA TGTGCCAGCAGTCAAATCCAGAGGAGTAACTACGAGCAGTACTTC.

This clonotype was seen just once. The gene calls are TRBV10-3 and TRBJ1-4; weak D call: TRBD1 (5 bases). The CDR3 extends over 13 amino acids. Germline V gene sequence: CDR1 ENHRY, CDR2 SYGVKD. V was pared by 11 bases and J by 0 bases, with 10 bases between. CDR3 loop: CAAGDSTNEKLFF. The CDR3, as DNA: TGTGCCGCGGGGGATTCAACTAATGAAAAACTGTTTTTT.